This TCR beta chain was sequenced during a study of shared clonotypes between healthy human individuals. Naive CD8 cells lacked CD45RO and underwent positive selection for CCR7, leaving out terminally differentiated effector memory CD45RA+ cells. Healthy HIV-negative adults with no recent acute infections or vaccinations were recruited as donors. The study's findings and limits: Compared with clonotypes that all four donors shared, non-shared clonotypes had lower generation probabilities.

The CDR3 contains 14 residues. Germline V gene data show CDR1 as MNHEY and CDR2 as SMNVEV (reference sequence). Between the trimmed V and J ends, which lost 6 bases and 7 bases, there was a span of 16 bases. At a deep level, the assay was run. Profiled with immunoSEQ multiplex PCR; TCRdb holds only in-frame clones, not every one. The data show more than 2 million clones, around 96% seen once. Details on this clone: The antigen is undetermined.

The sequenced sample consisted of naive CD8+ T cells sorted from blood. This rearrangement joins TRBV27 to TRBJ2-1, with D possibly being TRBD1 (5 bases). The TCR sequence derives from a young man in good health. The CDR3 here is CASSSDRYPNEQFF. CDR3 bases: TGTGCCAGCAGCTCCGACAGATACCCAAATGAGCAGTTCTTC.